This TCR beta chain is from a study of T cells in Graves' hyperthyroidism and ophthalmopathy. Amplified regions were TCR beta CDR3 sequences from RNA transcripts. HTBI primers drove first-round RT-PCR of the TCR CDR3. TCRdb re-called the multiplex PCR reads with MiXCR, one entry per CDR3 protein. The table lists some 580,000 distinct CDR3 sequences, about a sixth of them singletons, with roughly 3.5% in the top ten. Trimming shortened V by 3 bases and J by 4 bases, and 12 bases separated the two germline ends. The CDR3 spans 15 residues. The sample holds many counts of this clonotype. The sequence was obtained from a woman in her thirties or forties with Graves' ophthalmopathy. Material: blood. The chain links TRBV12-3 or TRBV12-4 to TRBJ2-2; no clear D gene. The CDR3 DNA reads as TGTGCCAGCAGTTTCGCCTCTAGTACCACCGGGGAGCTGTTTTTT. It specifies CASSFASSTTGELFF.